A single sample is the source of the 27 T cell receptor beta chains below, sequenced in a study of T cells after yellow fever vaccination. TCRdb re-analysed the 5' RACE reads in MiXCR, keeping a single row per CDR3 protein. The profile covers about 340,000 distinct CDR3 sequences, with roughly 4.3% appearing a single time and 20% to 30% taken by the ten largest. The sample was PBMCs, taken 5 days after the yellow fever booster vaccination. These receptors were collected from a man between 18 and 29 years old who received the YFV17D yellow fever vaccine.

This clonotype was found a few times. The V and J genes are TRBV4-1 and TRBJ1-1, with a tentative D call TRBD1 (5 bases). The CDR3 loop spans 15 amino acids. From germline, CDR1 is MGHRA and CDR2 YSYEKL. With 4 bases removed from V and 4 bases from J, the gap between germline ends came to 16 bases. In DNA, the CDR3 is TGCGCCAGCAGCCCTTGGGGCAGGGTGTTCACTGAAGCTTTCTTT. Its translation is CASSPWGRVFTEAFF.

In this sample, this clonotype turned up a few times. The chain couples TRBV3-1 to TRBJ2-5; D assignment may be TRBD1 or TRBD2 (5 bases each). This CDR3 spans 16 amino acids. V was shortened by 3 bases and J by 2 bases, with 16 bases between the two germline ends. From germline, CDR1 is LGHDT and CDR2 YNNKEL (reference sequence). CDR3 sequence reads: CASSHFGTYPQETQYF. Here the CDR3 DNA reads TGTGCCAGCAGCCACTTCGGGACCTACCCTCAAGAGACCCAGTACTTC.

The chain carries TRBV29-1 and TRBJ2-1; 7 nucleotides match TRBD1. The CDR3 has 14 residues. Trimming at V came to 6 bases and at J to 4 bases, leaving 9 bases not matched to a gene. Looked up from germline, CDR1 is SQVTM and CDR2 is ANQGSEA. The CDR3 nucleotides are TGCAGCGTGGAACTGGACAGGCCGTACAATGAGCAGTTCTTC. Translated: CSVELDRPYNEQFF.

In this sample, this clonotype turned up many times. The chain combines TRBV29-1 with TRBJ2-2, with TRBD1 identical over 7 bases. Germline loops: CDR1 SQVTM, CDR2 ANQGSEA. The CDR3 has 13 amino acids. Unmatched junction bases numbered 2, after V lost 6 bases and J lost 1 base. The CDR3: CSVGQMNTGELFF. The CDR3 DNA sequence: TGCAGCGTGGGACAGATGAACACCGGGGAGCTGTTTTTT.

This clonotype has a handful of counts. V is TRBV21-1 and J is TRBJ1-2. TRBV21-1 is given as a pseudogene. The CDR3 totals 14 residues. CDR3 nucleotides: TGTGCCAGCAGCACCCGACGGAACTCCTATGGCTACACCTTC. This codes for CASSTRRNSYGYTF.

This clonotype was observed at least ten times. This chain joins TRBV7-2 and TRBJ2-3; 8 nucleotides align to TRBD1. Germline V gene data show CDR1 as SGHTA and CDR2 as FQGNSA. The CDR3 totals 14 residues. The V gene end was trimmed by 6 bases and the J gene end by 1 base; junction bases not matched to a gene: 3. Here the CDR3 DNA reads TGTGCCAGCAGGGGACAGGTGGGCACAGATACGCAGTATTTT. Residues: CASRGQVGTDTQYF.

This clonotype occurred a few times. This rearrangement joins TRBV7-3 to TRBJ2-1; possible D gene TRBD1, 6 bases. In germline, CDR1 is SGHTA, CDR2 FQGTGA. This CDR3 has 14 residues. The V end was cut by 5 bases, the J end by 6 bases, with 14 bases between. The CDR3 DNA reads as TGTGCCAGCAGCCGAGGGCAGGGGTCCAATGAGCAGTTCTTC. It codes for CASSRGQGSNEQFF.

V and J are TRBV19 and TRBJ2-7; 7 bases agree with TRBD2. Germline V gene data show CDR1 as LNHDA and CDR2 as SQIVND (reference sequence). This CDR3 has 18 residues. The V gene end was trimmed by 3 bases and the J gene end by 3 bases; junction bases not matched to a gene: 17. For the CDR3, the DNA is TGTGCCAGTAGTATCGCCCTAGGAGGTAGCGGGTGGATCTACGAGCAGTACTTC. Amino acids: CASSIALGGSGWIYEQYF.

This clonotype was observed at least ten times. This chain links TRBV10-2 with TRBJ2-5; a possible D gene is TRBD2 (6 bases). Trimming shortened V by 6 bases and J by 7 bases, and 21 bases separated the two germline ends. CDR1 is WSHSY, CDR2 SAAADI, per germline. The length of the CDR3 is 15 residues. CDR3 residues: CASSYLATGRVTQYF. CDR3 coding DNA: TGCGCCAGCAGCTACCTAGCGACCGGAAGGGTGACCCAGTACTTC.

The chain uses TRBV29-1 and TRBJ2-3; a weak D match, TRBD2 (7 bases). The CDR3 sequence is 15 residues long. The V end was cut by 0 bases, the J end by 6 bases, with 16 bases between. Germline CDR1 and CDR2: SQVTM and ANQGSEA. The CDR3 sequence: CSVEDLGGGMDTQYF. The CDR3 DNA is TGCAGCGTTGAAGATCTTGGCGGGGGCATGGATACGCAGTATTTT.

The gene calls are TRBV12-3 or TRBV12-4 and TRBJ1-4; D is ambiguous. V gave up 3 bases and J gave up 8 bases, with 7 bases separating them. The length of the CDR3 is 12 residues. The CDR3 spells CASSFLGEKLFF. DNA for the CDR3: TGTGCCAGCAGTTTCCTTGGCGAAAAACTGTTTTTT.

The CDR3 nucleotides read TGTGCCAGCACCGCCGACATTTATGGGTCTGGTGACACTGAAGCTTTCTTT. Protein sequence: CASTADIYGSGDTEAFF. The chain employs TRBV6-2 or TRBV6-3 and TRBJ1-1; D is ambiguous. V was shortened by 7 bases and J by 3 bases, with 24 bases between the two germline ends. This CDR3 has 17 amino acids. The germline gives CDR1 MNHEY, CDR2 SVGEGT.

This clonotype was seen a few times. The V call is TRBV5-1, the J call TRBJ2-7, with 10 positions matching TRBD2. The trim removed 5 bases at V and 2 bases at J, leaving 10 bases unmatched. The CDR3 runs to 16 residues. Germline V gives CDR1 SGHRS, CDR2 YFSETQ. CDR3 amino acids: CASRPSGGETTYEQYF. The CDR3 DNA reads TGCGCCAGCAGACCCAGCGGGGGGGAAACAACCTACGAGCAGTACTTC.

The table lists this clonotype with many counts. V gene TRBV6-5 combines with J gene TRBJ2-1; D not resolved. Deletions cut 2 bases from V and 9 bases from J, with 8 bases between. Germline CDR1 reads MNHEY; CDR2 reads SVGAGI. The CDR3 runs to 12 residues. The CDR3 coding sequence is TGTGCCAGCAGTTACGGGTCAGGTGAGCAGTTCTTC. As protein: CASSYGSGEQFF.

The sample holds many counts of this clonotype. This sequence joins TRBV11-1 and TRBJ2-5, with 8 bases lining up with TRBD1. Germline loops: CDR1 SGHAT, CDR2 FQDESV (reference sequence). The CDR3 covers 15 residues. J gave up 2 bases and V 5 bases, and 7 bases lay outside the gene matches. As DNA, the CDR3 is TGTGCCAGCAGCCGTTCCGGGACAGGACAAGAGACCCAGTACTTC. Its translation: CASSRSGTGQETQYF. Drawing the rest from reference TRBV11-1 and TRBJ2-5, the complete variable domain is EAEVAQSPRYKITEKSQAVAFWCDPISGHATLYWYRQILGQGPELLVQFQDESVVDDSQLPKDRFSAERLKGVDSTLKIQPAELGDSAMYLCASSRSGTGQETQYFGPGTRLLVL.

This clonotype came up a few times. The chain links TRBV7-9 to TRBJ2-7; 9 bases fit TRBD1. This CDR3 is built from 14 residues. After removal of 5 bases from V and 6 bases from J, the junction contained 8 bases not matched to a gene. Germline CDR1 SEHNR, CDR2 FQNEAQ (reference sequence). CDR3 sequence: CASSPGQGGSEQYF. In DNA, the CDR3 is TGTGCCAGCAGCCCGGGACAGGGAGGCTCCGAGCAGTACTTC.

A few counts support this clonotype. This rearrangement joins TRBV5-1 to TRBJ1-2; a possible D gene is TRBD1 (6 bases). Germline-derived CDR1 and CDR2 are SGHRS and YFSETQ. V dropped 4 bases and J dropped 8 bases, with 12 bases sitting between them. This CDR3 is built from 12 residues. The CDR3 protein is CASSVDTGGYTF. In DNA form, the CDR3 reads TGCGCCAGCAGCGTGGACACAGGGGGCTACACCTTC.

This clonotype appeared a few times. The chain joins TRBV7-9 to TRBJ1-1, with D unresolved. Germline CDR1 reads SEHNR; CDR2 reads FQNEAQ (reference sequence). Between the trimmed V and J ends, which lost 2 bases and 8 bases, there was a span of 15 bases. The CDR3 is 14 amino acids. The CDR3: CASSLLVALTEAFF. The CDR3, as DNA: TGTGCCAGCAGCTTACTTGTGGCACTTACCGAAGCTTTCTTT.

This clonotype was detected ten times or more. This chain uses TRBV5-1 with TRBJ1-1; a weak D match, TRBD1 (5 bases). CDR1 and CDR2 from the germline V gene are SGHRS and YFSETQ. The V end was cut by 0 bases, the J end by 1 base, with 13 bases between. This CDR3 is 16 amino acids long. CDR3 coding DNA: TGCGCCAGCAGCTTGGGCGGGGCGCAGGGGAACACTGAAGCTTTCTTT. It encodes CASSLGGAQGNTEAFF.

CDR3: CASSPTTRQLRGYTF. The CDR3 DNA sequence: TGTGCCAGCAGCCCAACGACGCGACAGTTGAGGGGCTACACCTTC. The V gene is TRBV7-2, the J gene TRBJ1-2; D possibly corresponds to TRBD1 (5 bases). This CDR3 is built from 15 residues. Germline CDR1 and CDR2: SGHTA and FQGNSA. The V end lost 5 bases, the J end lost 8 bases, and 21 bases lay between the germline ends.

This clonotype was seen only a few times. This rearrangement joins TRBV5-1 to TRBJ1-1; 8 bases fit TRBD1. There are 15 residues in the CDR3. Germline-derived CDR1 and CDR2 are SGHRS and YFSETQ. With 4 bases clipped from V and 5 bases from J, the junction kept 10 bases outside the gene matches. The CDR3 DNA reads as TGCGCCAGCAGCGGAGGCAGGGGGCGAGGGACTGAAGCTTTCTTT. Its translation: CASSGGRGRGTEAFF.

This clonotype was seen only a few times. J is TRBJ2-5 and V is TRBV30; 9 bases align to TRBD1. Germline CDR1 reads GTSNPN; CDR2 reads SVGIG (reference sequence). Unmatched junction bases numbered 10, after V lost 1 base and J lost 4 bases. The CDR3 is 16 residues long. The CDR3 coding sequence is TGTGCCTGGAGTGCATCCGGGACAGGGCTCGGAGAGACCCAGTACTTC. This codes for CAWSASGTGLGETQYF.

This clonotype was recorded many times. The chain employs TRBV4-2 and TRBJ2-2; a possible D gene is TRBD2 (5 bases). The CDR3 spans 15 residues. Germline values: CDR1 LGHNA, CDR2 YNFKEQ. Trimming shortened V by 0 bases and J by 5 bases, and 10 bases separated the two germline ends. The CDR3: CASSQDRGVTGELFF. The CDR3 DNA sequence: TGTGCCAGCAGCCAAGATCGGGGAGTTACCGGGGAGCTGTTTTTT.

The chain uses TRBV11-3 and TRBJ2-7; 11 bases are a match to TRBD2. The CDR3 covers 15 residues. Trimming removed 5 bases from V and 6 bases from J; junction bases left unmatched: 9. Germline lookup yields CDR1 SGHNT and CDR2 YENEEA. Here the CDR3 reads CASSPHSGGAVEQYF. The DNA of the CDR3 is TGTGCCAGCAGCCCACATAGCGGGGGGGCCGTCGAGCAGTACTTC. Full variable domain (missing parts from reference TRBV11-3 and TRBJ2-7): EAGVVQSPRYKIIEKKQPVAFWCNPISGHNTLYWYLQNLGQGPELLIRYENEEAVDDSQLPKDRFSAERLKGVDSTLKIQPAELGDSAVYLCASSPHSGGAVEQYFGPGTRLTVT.

This clonotype was recorded at least ten times. The V call is TRBV7-3, the J call TRBJ2-1; D gene ambiguous. V was pared by 2 bases and J by 5 bases, with 10 bases between. This CDR3 region has 14 residues. Germline-derived CDR1 and CDR2 are SGHTA and FQGTGA. The CDR3 DNA follows: TGTGCCAGCAGCTTATGTCAGCCCAACAATGAGCAGTTCTTC. This encodes CASSLCQPNNEQFF.

CDR3 loop: CASSPVPGQKREGYTF. Written as DNA, the CDR3 is TGTGCCAGCAGTCCTGTCCCCGGACAGAAGAGGGAAGGCTACACCTTC. The rearrangement joins TRBV6-6 to TRBJ1-2; a weak D match, TRBD1 (6 bases). Germline CDR1 reads MNHNY; CDR2 reads SVGAGI (reference sequence). There are 16 residues in the CDR3. Deletions cut 5 bases from V and 8 bases from J, with 24 bases between.

This rearrangement joins TRBV7-2 to TRBJ1-2; D gene unclear. V lost 3 bases and J 8 bases, leaving 7 bases between the germline ends. The CDR3 is 11 amino acids. CDR1 SGHTA and CDR2 FQGNSA come from the germline V gene. This chain's CDR3 is CASSFTLGYTF. The CDR3 bases are TGTGCCAGCAGCTTTACCCTGGGCTACACCTTC.